Following are 21 T cell receptor beta chains from one sample sequenced in a study of patients and donors after allogeneic stem cell transplantation. A single record per CDR3 protein comes from TCRdb applying MiXCR to the RT-PCR reads. Of fewer than 95,000 distinct CDR3 sequences detected, approximately 5.2% appear once; the ten largest clones hold 2.6%. Sequencing input: blood, either unsorted or a sorted T cell fraction (not recorded which). All receptors come from a human donor who was either an allogeneic HSCT recipient or a stem cell or donor lymphocyte infusion donor (not recorded which). It is not recorded whose cells these are; they may come from a transplant donor.

This clonotype was counted many times. The chain combines TRBV7-9 with TRBJ1-1; no clear D. V was trimmed by 1 base and J by 0 bases, leaving 6 bases between them. The CDR3 runs to 14 residues. Germline V gene lookup returns CDR1 SEHNR and CDR2 FQNEAQ (reference sequence). CDR3 nucleotide sequence: TGTGCCAGCAGCTTAGGGGCAATGAACACTGAAGCTTTCTTT. Translating it yields CASSLGAMNTEAFF.

This clonotype was detected many times. This rearrangement joins TRBV28 to TRBJ2-2; D is uncertain. Trimming shortened V by 8 bases and J by 6 bases, and 7 bases separated the two germline ends. CDR3 length equals 11 residues. Germline CDR1 is MDHEN and CDR2 is SYDVKM. CDR3 nucleotides: TGTGCCAGCCGTTGGGCCGGGGAGCTGTTTTTT. Translation gives CASRWAGELFF.

This clonotype was observed many times. The V and J genes are TRBV5-1 and TRBJ2-2; the D gene is possibly TRBD1 (6 bases). This CDR3 contains 15 residues. Looked up from germline, CDR1 is SGHRS and CDR2 is YFSETQ. The V end was cut by 7 bases, the J end by 3 bases, with 16 bases between. CDR3 in amino acids: CASAMSSGDTGELFF. CDR3 sequence (DNA): TGCGCCAGCGCGATGTCCTCAGGGGACACCGGGGAGCTGTTTTTT.

The sample holds many counts of this clonotype. The V call is TRBV27, the J call TRBJ1-2; 8 bases line up with TRBD1. The CDR3 spans 16 residues. The V segment lost 2 bases and the J segment 10 bases; nucleotides outside the gene matches: 15. The V gene's germline CDR1 is MNHEY and CDR2 SMNVEV (reference sequence). The CDR3 loop reads CASSLKDRALRGDYTF. As DNA, the CDR3 is TGTGCCAGCAGTTTAAAGGACAGGGCCTTACGGGGTGACTACACCTTC.

The genes are TRBV9 and TRBJ2-1, with D possibly being TRBD2 (6 bases). CDR3 length equals 16 residues. Trimming stripped 0 bases from V and 8 bases from J, with 18 bases between. Germline CDR1 is SGDLS and CDR2 is YYNGEE. This CDR3 reads CASSVVDGSAGDEQFF. Here the CDR3 DNA reads TGTGCCAGCAGCGTAGTGGACGGGAGCGCTGGAGATGAGCAGTTCTTC.

The rearrangement joins TRBV9 to TRBJ2-1, with a weak D call TRBD2 (6 bases). The V and J ends lost 1 base and 2 bases respectively, with 13 bases between them. This CDR3 is 16 amino acids long. From germline, CDR1 is SGDLS and CDR2 YYNGEE. CDR3 region: CASSVRSRGTYNEQFF. As DNA, the CDR3 is TGTGCCAGCAGCGTACGGTCCCGGGGGACCTACAATGAGCAGTTCTTC.

This clonotype showed up many times. The gene calls are TRBV9 and TRBJ1-4; D is ambiguous. V was clipped by 0 bases and J by 7 bases, with 13 bases between them. CDR3 length: 15 residues. Germline V gene sequence: CDR1 SGDLS, CDR2 YYNGEE. Here the CDR3 DNA reads TGTGCCAGCAGCGTAGGTGGGGATTACGGTGAAAAACTGTTTTTT. Protein: CASSVGGDYGEKLFF.

This clonotype was observed many times. DNA of the CDR3: TGTGCCACCAGTGGGGGATCCAACACTGAAGCTTTCTTT. Its protein product is CATSGGSNTEAFF. J is TRBJ1-1 and V is TRBV24-1; D gene unclear. Germline assignment: CDR1 KGHDR and CDR2 SFDVKD. Trimming took off 5 bases at V and 2 bases at J, with 8 bases between the two ends. The CDR3 is 13 amino acids.

This clonotype appeared many times. The chain has TRBV11-3 and TRBJ2-1, with no clear D. The CDR3 sequence is 13 residues long. Germline V lookup: CDR1 SGHNT, CDR2 YENEEA. Trimming took 2 bases from V and 5 from J, leaving 7 bases between them. The CDR3 here is CASSLRAHNEQFF. CDR3 DNA: TGTGCCAGCAGCTTAAGGGCCCACAATGAGCAGTTCTTC.

This clonotype was seen ten or more times. The J gene is TRBJ2-7, the V gene TRBV27, with D maybe TRBD1 (6 bases). Per germline, CDR1 MNHEY and CDR2 SMNVEV (reference sequence). Trimming stripped 3 bases from V and 6 bases from J, with 21 bases between. CDR3 length: 16 amino acids. CDR3 sequence (DNA): TGTGCCAGCAGTTTTCAAGGTTGGGGGCCGCTGGTCGAGCAGTACTTC. Translating gives CASSFQGWGPLVEQYF.

In this sample, this clonotype turned up many times. The rearrangement uses TRBV7-9 and TRBJ2-5, with D unclear. The V gene lost 4 bases and the J gene lost 4 bases, with 16 bases spanning the gap. Germline V CDR1 and CDR2: SEHNR, FQNEAQ (reference sequence). The CDR3 extends over 15 amino acids. The CDR3 nucleotides are TGTGCCAGCAGCTCAAATGGACCGGATCGAGAGACCCAGTACTTC. Protein sequence: CASSSNGPDRETQYF.

This clonotype was counted a few times. V and J are TRBV19 and TRBJ1-6, with D possibly TRBD1 on 5 matching bases. The CDR3 is 13 residues long. Trimming removed 8 bases at V and 10 bases at J, with 15 bases between. Per germline, CDR1 LNHDA and CDR2 SQIVND (reference sequence). The CDR3 is CASGLFRESPLHF. The CDR3 coding sequence is TGTGCCAGTGGGCTATTCAGGGAATCACCCCTCCACTTT.

This clonotype was counted between two and nine times. V and J are TRBV20-1 and TRBJ1-5; 10 bases map to TRBD1. V shed 5 bases, J shed 9 bases, and the junction held 10 bases outside the gene matches. CDR3 size: 14 residues. Germline CDR1 is DFQATT and CDR2 is SNEGSKA (reference sequence). The CDR3 DNA sequence: TGCAGTGCTGGGACAGGGGTTCTTTGGGGGCCCCAGCATTTT. Its translation is CSAGTGVLWGPQHF.

This clonotype was counted ten times or more. The chain combines TRBV5-1 with TRBJ1-5; D is ambiguous. The CDR3 consists of 13 residues. The V end lost 2 bases, the J end lost 3 bases, and 6 bases lay between the germline ends. From germline, CDR1 is SGHRS and CDR2 YFSETQ. Here the CDR3 DNA reads TGCGCCAGCAGCTTTGACACCAATCAGCCCCAGCATTTT. This encodes CASSFDTNQPQHF.

At least ten counts were recorded for this clonotype. V usage is TRBV5-1 and J usage is TRBJ2-5, with TRBD2 matching over 10 bases. The CDR3 has 15 residues. The junction had 5 bases not matched to a gene; V was cut back by 5 bases and J by 1 base. From germline, CDR1 is SGHRS and CDR2 YFSETQ. The CDR3 region is CASSEASGGQETQYF. The CDR3 bases are TGCGCCAGCAGTGAGGCTAGCGGGGGCCAAGAGACCCAGTACTTC.

The chain employs TRBV19 and TRBJ1-1; D call uncertain. The CDR3 contains 16 residues. V gave up 4 bases and J gave up 4 bases, with 19 bases separating them. Germline values: CDR1 LNHDA, CDR2 SQIVND (reference sequence). CDR3 in DNA: TGTGCCAGTAGTACATCCCTCAATCGGTTGCGCACTGAAGCTTTCTTT. Translation gives CASSTSLNRLRTEAFF.

This clonotype was seen ten or more times. The V and J genes are TRBV12-3 or TRBV12-4 and TRBJ2-7; TRBD2 matches at 7 bases. This CDR3 is 17 amino acids long. Germline trimming cut 4 bases from V and 2 bases from J; bases unmatched to any gene: 14. For the CDR3, the DNA is TGTGCCAGCAGTTCGCTAGCGGCTACAATTGGAGCCTACGAGCAGTACTTC. It is translated as CASSSLAATIGAYEQYF.

This clonotype came up many times. This chain connects TRBV9 to TRBJ2-5; 10 nucleotides match TRBD2. V was clipped by 7 bases and J by 3 bases; unmatched bases: 9. The CDR3 length is 15 residues. CDR1 and CDR2 (germline): SGDLS, YYNGEE. CDR3 nucleotides: TGTGCCAGCCAATTCGGACTAGCGGCTGAAGAGACCCAGTACTTC. It translates to CASQFGLAAEETQYF.

This clonotype was counted ten times or more. This chain uses TRBV4-2 with TRBJ2-7, with D unresolved. Germline CDR1 and CDR2: LGHNA and YNFKEQ. The CDR3 extends over 14 amino acids. The V end was cut by 0 bases, the J end by 4 bases, with 10 bases between. This CDR3 is CASSQDPRSYEQYF. CDR3 in DNA: TGTGCCAGCAGCCAAGATCCTAGATCGTACGAGCAGTACTTC.

This clonotype was seen repeatedly, ten times or more. The chain employs TRBV5-1 and TRBJ2-5; 8 bases align to TRBD2. The CDR3 loop spans 14 amino acids. CDR1 SGHRS and CDR2 YFSETQ come from the germline V gene. Trimming cost V 0 bases and J 9 bases; bases outside gene matches: 7. The CDR3 DNA sequence: TGCGCCAGCAGCTTGGCGACTAGCGATTATCCCCAGTACTTC. This encodes CASSLATSDYPQYF. Drawing the rest from reference TRBV5-1 and TRBJ2-5, the complete variable domain is KAGVTQTPRYLIKTRGQQVTLSCSPISGHRSVSWYQQTPGQGLQFLFEYFSETQRNKGNFPGRFSGRQFSNSRSEMNVSTLELGDSALYLCASSLATSDYPQYFGPGTRLLVL.

This clonotype was detected many times. The chain is built from TRBV2 and TRBJ1-5; TRBD1 agrees at 9 bases. The CDR3 totals 14 residues. V lost 8 bases to trimming and J lost 6 bases; unmatched junction nucleotides: 8. Germline CDR1 reads SNHLY; CDR2 reads FYNNEI. The CDR3 nucleotides are TGTGCCAGCTTACCGGGACAGGGATCTCAGCCCCAGCATTTT. It yields the protein CASLPGQGSQPQHF. The variable domain in full, with the rest retrieved from reference TRBV2 and TRBJ1-5, is EPEVTQTPSHQVTQMGQEVILRCVPISNHLYFYWYRQILGQKVEFLVSFYNNEISEKSEIFDDQFSVERPDGSNFTLKIRSTKLEDSAMYFCASLPGQGSQPQHFGDGTRLSIL.